The rows below give T cell receptor beta chains drawn from one sample of a study of T cell repertoires in cytomegalovirus infection. TCRdb itself ran the reads through MiXCR, one entry per CDR3 protein. The top ten hold about an eighth of the sample, which has approximately 730,000 distinct CDR3 sequences, roughly 28% seen once. Antigen specificity for these receptors is unknown. Source: cultured CD8+ T cells from PBMCs, taken from culture after CMV antigen stimulation. The receptors derive from a human donor in good health (CMV status not recorded). Some clones in this sample may be carry-over from other donors' samples. The CDR3 runs from the conserved cysteine through the conserved F or W. D genes are given only for firm matches. The size of a clone is reported for some rows only, either as once, few or many, or as a class for expanded clones.

clone size,D gene,V gene,J gene,CDR3 protein,CDR3 DNA
many,TRBD2,TRBV7-2,TRBJ2-7,CASSLGGGVDYEQYF,TGTGCCAGCAGCTTAGGCGGGGGGGTGGACTACGAGCAGTACTTC
few,TRBD2,TRBV10-3,TRBJ2-3,CAIQGPRAGGDTDTQYF,TGTGCCATCCAAGGCCCCCGCGCCGGGGGGGATACAGATACGCAGTATTTT
few,TRBD2,TRBV15,TRBJ2-1,CATSRELAGSYNEQFF,TGTGCCACCAGCAGAGAACTAGCGGGCTCCTACAATGAGCAGTTCTTC
many,.,TRBV7-2,TRBJ1-2,CASSLNGNTANYGYTF,TGTGCCAGCAGCTTAAATGGGAACACTGCTAACTATGGCTACACCTTC
many,.,TRBV12-3/TRBV12-4,TRBJ2-3,CASSPEAGRTDTQYF,TGTGCCAGCAGCCCTGAGGCGGGCCGCACAGATACGCAGTATTTT
.,TRBD2,TRBV27,TRBJ2-5,CASSPVGGGWETQYF,TGTGCCAGCAGCCCGGTTGGGGGGGGTTGGGAGACCCAGTACTTC
once,.,TRBV4-2,TRBJ2-5,CASSQRMQGGQETQYF,TGTGCCAGCAGCCAGAGGATGCAGGGTGGGCAAGAGACCCAGTACTTC
many,.,TRBV7-6,TRBJ1-2,CASRATGKGYTF,TGTGCCAGCAGAGCTACGGGTAAAGGCTACACCTTC
.,.,TRBV6-1,TRBJ2-1,CASRPSPYNEQFF,TGTGCCAGCAGACCCTCTCCTTACAATGAGCAGTTCTTC
.,.,TRBV5-1,TRBJ1-6,CASSLESRYNSPLHF,TGCGCCAGCAGCTTGGAATCAAGATATAATTCACCCCTCCACTTT
few,TRBD2,TRBV6-2/TRBV6-3,TRBJ2-1,CASSYGTSGYNEQFF,TGTGCCAGCAGTTATGGGACTAGCGGATACAATGAGCAGTTCTTC
.,.,TRBV7-9,TRBJ2-2,CASSPLSSRELFF,TGTGCCAGCAGCCCCTTATCTTCCAGGGAGCTGTTTTTT
.,TRBD1,TRBV7-9,TRBJ1-5,CASASRDSGNQPQHF,TGTGCCAGCGCCTCACGGGACAGTGGAAATCAGCCCCAGCATTTT
.,.,TRBV2,TRBJ2-5,CASREPGGTGETQYF,TGTGCCAGCAGGGAACCCGGAGGGACGGGAGAGACCCAGTACTTC
many,TRBD1,TRBV7-6,TRBJ2-2,CASAVGQGSTGELFF,TGTGCCAGCGCTGTGGGACAGGGAAGCACCGGGGAGCTGTTTTTT
medium-sized,.,TRBV7-9,TRBJ2-1,CASSLGGEQFF,TGTGCCAGCAGCCTCGGGGGAGAGCAGTTCTTC
.,.,TRBV27,TRBJ2-1,CASSPWGNEQFF,TGTGCCAGCAGCCCTTGGGGCAATGAGCAGTTCTTC
few,.,TRBV27,TRBJ2-1,CASSPTVPNEQFF,TGTGCCAGCAGCCCGACAGTTCCCAATGAGCAGTTCTTC
few,.,TRBV7-6,TRBJ2-4,CASTSPWVVKNIQYF,TGTGCCAGCACCTCTCCCTGGGTAGTCAAAAACATTCAGTACTTC
.,.,TRBV12-3/TRBV12-4,TRBJ1-5,CASSPGARPSQPQHF,TGTGCCAGCAGCCCGGGGGCCAGGCCTAGCCAGCCCCAGCATTTT
.,TRBD1,TRBV6-4,TRBJ1-3,CASRQGPSGNTIYF,TGTGCCAGTCGACAGGGACCCTCTGGAAACACCATATATTTT
few,.,TRBV18,TRBJ2-1,CASSPRGDGGGNEQFF,TGTGCCAGCTCACCACGGGGAGACGGTGGGGGCAATGAGCAGTTCTTC
many,.,TRBV12-3/TRBV12-4,TRBJ1-1,CASTDETNTEAFF,TGTGCCAGCACCGACGAGACGAACACTGAAGCTTTCTTT
few,.,TRBV28,TRBJ1-1,CASGIAMNTEAFF,TGTGCCAGCGGTATCGCTATGAACACTGAAGCTTTCTTT
.,.,TRBV7-2,TRBJ1-2,CASSSRHPPPYGYTF,TGTGCCAGCAGCTCCCGTCACCCGCCACCCTATGGCTACACCTTC
few,.,TRBV7-2,TRBJ1-1,CASSLGGALTEAFF,TGTGCCAGCAGCTTAGGGGGCGCGTTGACTGAAGCTTTCTTT
.,TRBD1,TRBV7-6,TRBJ2-3,CASSFRGQADTQYF,TGTGCCAGCAGCTTTCGGGGACAGGCAGATACGCAGTATTTT
.,.,TRBV6-2/TRBV6-3,TRBJ2-1,CASSYVNNEQFF,TGTGCCAGCAGTTACGTCAACAATGAGCAGTTCTTC
.,.,TRBV12-3/TRBV12-4,TRBJ1-4,CASSLNGNEKLFF,TGTGCCAGCAGTTTAAACGGCAATGAAAAACTGTTTTTT
few,.,TRBV28,TRBJ2-4,CASRPYSTAKNIQYF,TGTGCCAGCAGGCCTTATTCAACGGCCAAAAACATTCAGTACTTC
many,TRBD2,TRBV7-8,TRBJ2-3,CASSLVAGTTDTQYF,TGTGCCAGCAGCTTAGTAGCGGGAACCACAGATACGCAGTATTTT
.,.,TRBV6-5,TRBJ1-1,CASSPLTGETEAFF,TGTGCCAGCAGTCCTCTGACGGGGGAAACTGAAGCTTTCTTT
many,.,TRBV27,TRBJ1-5,CASSLAGHPRYSNQPQHF,TGTGCCAGCAGTTTGGCGGGACACCCAAGATATAGCAATCAGCCCCAGCATTTT
once,.,TRBV6-2/TRBV6-3,TRBJ1-1,CASSSQVYTEAFF,TGTGCCAGCAGTTCCCAGGTTTACACTGAAGCTTTCTTT
once,.,TRBV7-6,TRBJ2-7,CASSGALLYEQYF,TGTGCCAGCAGCGGGGCCCTACTCTACGAGCAGTACTTC
.,.,TRBV7-3,TRBJ2-3,CASSYRQADTQYF,TGTGCCAGCAGCTACCGACAGGCAGATACGCAGTATTTT
few,.,TRBV2,TRBJ1-2,CASPGEWNYGYTF,TGTGCCAGCCCAGGGGAGTGGAACTATGGCTACACCTTC
few,TRBD1,TRBV5-6,TRBJ2-1,CASSPTGGVGGEQFF,TGTGCCAGCAGCCCGACAGGGGGGGTTGGTGGTGAGCAGTTCTTC
many,.,TRBV7-9,TRBJ1-2,CASSLGWNDRYRFYGYTF,TGTGCCAGCAGCTTAGGTTGGAATGACCGCTACCGTTTCTATGGCTACACCTTC
.,.,TRBV6-2/TRBV6-3,TRBJ2-7,CASTSRYLGPLGRQYF,TGTGCCAGCACTTCCCGTTACCTGGGCCCTCTCGGAAGGCAGTACTTC